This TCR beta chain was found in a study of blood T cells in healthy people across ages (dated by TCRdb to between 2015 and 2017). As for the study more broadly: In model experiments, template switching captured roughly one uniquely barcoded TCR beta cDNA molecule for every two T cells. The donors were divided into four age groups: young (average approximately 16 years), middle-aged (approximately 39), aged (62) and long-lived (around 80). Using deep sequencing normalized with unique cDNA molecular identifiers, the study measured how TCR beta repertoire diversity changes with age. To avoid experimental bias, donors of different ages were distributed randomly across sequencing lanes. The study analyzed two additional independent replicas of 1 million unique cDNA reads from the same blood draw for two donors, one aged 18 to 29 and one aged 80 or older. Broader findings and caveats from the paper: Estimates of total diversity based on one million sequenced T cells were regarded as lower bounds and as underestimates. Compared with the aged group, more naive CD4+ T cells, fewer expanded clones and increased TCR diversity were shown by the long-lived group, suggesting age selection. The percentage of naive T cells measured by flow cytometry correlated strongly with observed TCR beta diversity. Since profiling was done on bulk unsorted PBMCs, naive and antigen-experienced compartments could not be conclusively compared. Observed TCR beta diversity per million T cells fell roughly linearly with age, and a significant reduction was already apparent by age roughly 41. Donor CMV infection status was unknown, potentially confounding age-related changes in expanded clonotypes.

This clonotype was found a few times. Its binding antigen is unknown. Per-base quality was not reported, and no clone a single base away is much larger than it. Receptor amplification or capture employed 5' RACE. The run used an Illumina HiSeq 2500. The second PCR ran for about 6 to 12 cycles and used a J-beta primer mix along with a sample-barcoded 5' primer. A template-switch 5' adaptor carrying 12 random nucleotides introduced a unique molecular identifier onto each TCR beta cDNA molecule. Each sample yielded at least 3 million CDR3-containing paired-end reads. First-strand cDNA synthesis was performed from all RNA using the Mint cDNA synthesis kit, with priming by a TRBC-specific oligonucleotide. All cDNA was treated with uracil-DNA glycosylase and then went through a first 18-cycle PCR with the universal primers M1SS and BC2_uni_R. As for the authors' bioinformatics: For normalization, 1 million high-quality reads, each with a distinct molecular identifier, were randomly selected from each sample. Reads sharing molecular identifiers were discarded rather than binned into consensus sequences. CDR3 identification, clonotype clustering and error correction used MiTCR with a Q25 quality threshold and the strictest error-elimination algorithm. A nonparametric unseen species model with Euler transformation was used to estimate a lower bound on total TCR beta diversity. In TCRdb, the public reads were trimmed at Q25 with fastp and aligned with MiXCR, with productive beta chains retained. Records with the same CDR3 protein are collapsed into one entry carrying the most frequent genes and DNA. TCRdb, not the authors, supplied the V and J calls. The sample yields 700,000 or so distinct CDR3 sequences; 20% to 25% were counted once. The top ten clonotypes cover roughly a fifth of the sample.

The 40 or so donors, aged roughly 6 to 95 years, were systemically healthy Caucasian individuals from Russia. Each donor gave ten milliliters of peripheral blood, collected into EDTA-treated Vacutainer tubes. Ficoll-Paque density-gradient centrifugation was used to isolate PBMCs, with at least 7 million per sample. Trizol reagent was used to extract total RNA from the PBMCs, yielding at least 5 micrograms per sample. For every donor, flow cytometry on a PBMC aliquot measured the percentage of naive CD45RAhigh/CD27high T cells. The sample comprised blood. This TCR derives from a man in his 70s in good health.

The encoded CDR3 is CATDLGVLGRDTQYF. The DNA sequence is given as TGTGCCACCGACCTTGGGGTATTGGGCAGGGATACGCAGTATTTT. In this chain, TRBV6-6 is recombined with TRBJ2-3; no D segment can be confidently identified. Including the terminal cysteine and phenylalanine, the CDR3 comprises 15 residues. Kept here is only the CDR3 DNA, which spans 45 bases and is read in frame from base 1. The junction shows trimming of 10 bases on V and 6 bases on J, plus 23 bases between the germline ends. From a lookup of the germline V gene (reference sequence), CDR1 and CDR2 are MNHNY and SVGAGI.